This TCR beta chain was retrieved from a study of blood T cell repertoires in COVID-19. The CDR3 loop spans 16 amino acids. Germline V lookup: CDR1 SNHLY, CDR2 FYNNEI. J was trimmed by 1 base and V by 1 base; bases with no gene match: 3. Method: immunoSEQ multiplex PCR; TCRdb's copy keeps in-frame clones and lacks some. Of fewer than 600,000 clones listed, roughly 89% are singletons. The clonotype comes from a man aged 18-30 years with COVID-19, enrolled during active disease. Sequenced material: peripheral blood. The chain links TRBV2 to TRBJ1-1; the match to TRBD1 covers 10 bases. CDR3 bases: TGTGCCAGCAGTGAAGGACAGGGGGCTTGGAACACTGAAGCTTTCTTT. Translated, it gives CASSEGQGAWNTEAFF.